The source of this TCR beta chain is a study of OX40 agonist ivuxolimab in advanced cancers. Study-wide context: Ivuxolimab, which targeted the costimulatory receptor OX40 (CD134), was an agonistic, fully human IgG2 monoclonal antibody. Partial responses occurred in three dose-escalation patients: two with cutaneous melanoma and one with hepatocellular carcinoma. Of the 50 to 55 dose-escalation patients, hepatocellular carcinoma was present in around 20, melanoma in roughly 15, renal cell carcinoma in 9 and head and neck cancer in 9. The paper covers the monotherapy dose-escalation part of the phase I ivuxolimab trial, which included N ≈ 50 patients. Prior anti-PD-1, anti-PD-L1 or anti-CTLA-4 therapy was permitted, and checkpoint inhibitors had been received by around 40% of dose-escalation patients. In the dose-escalation cohort, 70% to 85% of patients were male, and the mean age was approximately 60 years, with a range of roughly 23 to 85. Peripheral TCRbeta sequencing aimed to test whether ivuxolimab altered TCR sequence diversity and caused clonal T-cell expansion. Intravenous ivuxolimab was administered to patients every 2 weeks at six dose levels: 0.01, 0.1, 0.3, 1.5, 3 and 10 mg/kg.

Comment on this clone: It lacks a known antigen. The sample holds no much larger clone one base away, and base qualities are not on file.

Patients with autoimmune disease history or receiving systemic immunosuppression were excluded from the trial. In every dose cohort, peripheral blood was drawn for TCR sequencing at baseline, cycle 4 day 1, and cycle 7 day 1. The samples were taken from a phase I, first-in-human, multicenter, open-label dose-escalation trial of ivuxolimab. Adults with locally advanced or metastatic head and neck squamous cell, hepatocellular, melanoma or renal cell carcinoma were enrolled in the trial. Before TCR sequencing, CD4+ and CD8+ T cells were separately sorted from peripheral blood. The investigation overall reported the following: In partial responders in the 0.1-3.0 mg/kg groups, normalized peripheral clonal expansion was found to be among the lowest, especially among CD8+ T cells. At doses of 0.1 to 3.0 mg/kg, clonal expansion of both CD4+ and CD8+ blood T cells was observed from baseline to week 6. Low levels of normalized T-cell clonal expansion were also seen in some nonresponding patients. Antigen specificity was not determined for the clonally expanded peripheral T cells. On average, CD8+ T cells showed more expanded clones than CD4+ T cells after ivuxolimab.

Genomic DNA was isolated from the sorted cells so that the TCRbeta CDR3 region could be sequenced. The immunoSEQ Assay was used for sequencing of TCRbeta CDR3 regions. TCRdb mirrors the immuneACCESS table, restricted to in-frame sequences. Some clones are absent from its copies; in checked studies, under half trace to an unresolved V gene, and the reason for the others is unknown. In all, the sample holds around 25,000 clones, and about 76% of those were seen once. Of the sample, 12% to 15% is held by the ten largest clones. There are 12 amino acids in the CDR3, from cysteine to phenylalanine inclusive. The DNA shown is the 36-base CDR3, in frame from base 1. V is reduced by 2 bases and J by 6 bases, leaving a spacing of 5 bases between them.

The sample here was CD4+ or CD8+ T cells sorted from blood, taken in a trial of the OX40 agonist ivuxolimab. The V gene is TRBV23-1 and the J gene is TRBJ2-1; no D segment can be confidently identified. TRBV23-1 is an ORF, and what it does is uncertain. The TCR originated in an adult with an advanced solid tumor such as melanoma, head and neck, liver or kidney cancer. At the DNA level, the sequence is TGCGCCAGCAGTCAAAGGGCCAATGAGCAGTTCTTC. Translation gives CASSQRANEQFF.